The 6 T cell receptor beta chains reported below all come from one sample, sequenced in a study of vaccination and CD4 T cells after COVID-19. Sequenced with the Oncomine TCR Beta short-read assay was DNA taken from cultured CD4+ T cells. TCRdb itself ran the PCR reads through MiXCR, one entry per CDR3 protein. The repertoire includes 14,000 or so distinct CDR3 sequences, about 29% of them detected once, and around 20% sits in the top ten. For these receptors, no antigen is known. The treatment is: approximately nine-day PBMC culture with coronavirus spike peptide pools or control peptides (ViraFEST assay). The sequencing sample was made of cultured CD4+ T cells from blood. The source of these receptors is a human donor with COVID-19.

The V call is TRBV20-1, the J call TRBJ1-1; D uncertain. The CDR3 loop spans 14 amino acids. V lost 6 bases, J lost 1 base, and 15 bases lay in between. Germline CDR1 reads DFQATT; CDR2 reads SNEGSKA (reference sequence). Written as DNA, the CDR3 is TGCAGTGCCCCGACGGGTCGGGAGAACACTGAAGCTTTCTTT. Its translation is CSAPTGRENTEAFF.

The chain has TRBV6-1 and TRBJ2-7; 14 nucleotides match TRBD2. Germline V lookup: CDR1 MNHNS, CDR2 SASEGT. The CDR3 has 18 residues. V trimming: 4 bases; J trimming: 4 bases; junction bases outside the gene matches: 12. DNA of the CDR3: TGTGCCAGCAGTGGGACTAGCGGGGGGAAAAACATAGAATACGAGCAGTACTTC. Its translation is CASSGTSGGKNIEYEQYF.

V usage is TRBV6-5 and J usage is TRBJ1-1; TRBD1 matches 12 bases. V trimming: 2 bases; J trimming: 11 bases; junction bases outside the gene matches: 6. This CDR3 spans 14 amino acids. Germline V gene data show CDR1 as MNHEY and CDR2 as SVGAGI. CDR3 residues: CASSYHGTGGGAFF. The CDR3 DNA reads TGTGCCAGCAGTTACCACGGGACAGGGGGCGGGGCTTTCTTT.

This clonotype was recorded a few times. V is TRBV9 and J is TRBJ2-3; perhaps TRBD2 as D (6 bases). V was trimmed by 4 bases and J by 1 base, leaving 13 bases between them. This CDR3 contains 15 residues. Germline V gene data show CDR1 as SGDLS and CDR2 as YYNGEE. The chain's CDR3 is CASSTMGGRTDTQYF. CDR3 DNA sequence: TGTGCCAGCAGCACCATGGGGGGACGCACAGATACGCAGTATTTT.

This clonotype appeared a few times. This CDR3 reads CASSLYSRSSYNSPLHF. The CDR3 bases are TGTGCCAGCAGCTTGTATTCACGGAGCTCCTATAATTCACCCCTCCACTTT. The chain combines TRBV7-3 with TRBJ1-6, with unresolved D. This CDR3 contains 17 residues. V was shortened by 3 bases and J by 0 bases, with 12 bases between the two germline ends. The germline V gene encodes CDR1 SGHTA and CDR2 FQGTGA. The full variable domain, its missing parts supplied by reference TRBV7-3 and TRBJ1-6, is GAGVSQTPSNKVTEKGKYVELRCDPISGHTALYWYRQSLGQGPEFLIYFQGTGAADDSGLPNDRFFAVRPEGSVSTLKIQRTERGDSAVYLCASSLYSRSSYNSPLHFGNGTRLTVT.

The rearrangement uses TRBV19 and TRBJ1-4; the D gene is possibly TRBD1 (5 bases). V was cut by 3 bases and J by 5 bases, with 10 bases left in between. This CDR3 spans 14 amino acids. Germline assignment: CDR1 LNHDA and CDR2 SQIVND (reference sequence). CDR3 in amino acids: CASSIQGLNEKLFF. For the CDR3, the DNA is TGTGCCAGTAGTATTCAGGGACTCAATGAAAAACTGTTTTTT.